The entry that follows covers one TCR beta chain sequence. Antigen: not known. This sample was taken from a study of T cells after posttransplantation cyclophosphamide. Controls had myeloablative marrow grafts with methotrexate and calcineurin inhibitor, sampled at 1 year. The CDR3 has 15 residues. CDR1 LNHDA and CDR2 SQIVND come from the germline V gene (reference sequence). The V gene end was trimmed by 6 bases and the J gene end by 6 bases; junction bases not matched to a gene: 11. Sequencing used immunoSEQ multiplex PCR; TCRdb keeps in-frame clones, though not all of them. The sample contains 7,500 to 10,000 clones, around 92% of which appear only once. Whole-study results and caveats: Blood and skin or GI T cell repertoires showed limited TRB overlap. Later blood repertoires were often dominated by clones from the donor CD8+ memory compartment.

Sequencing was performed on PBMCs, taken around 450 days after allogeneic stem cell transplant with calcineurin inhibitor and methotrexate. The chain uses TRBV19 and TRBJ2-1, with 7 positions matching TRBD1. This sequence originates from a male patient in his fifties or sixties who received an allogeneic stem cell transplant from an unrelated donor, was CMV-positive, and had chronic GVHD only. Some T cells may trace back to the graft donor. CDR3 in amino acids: CASRLGHRGLNEQFF. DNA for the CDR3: TGTGCCAGTAGATTAGGGCACAGGGGCCTCAATGAGCAGTTCTTC.